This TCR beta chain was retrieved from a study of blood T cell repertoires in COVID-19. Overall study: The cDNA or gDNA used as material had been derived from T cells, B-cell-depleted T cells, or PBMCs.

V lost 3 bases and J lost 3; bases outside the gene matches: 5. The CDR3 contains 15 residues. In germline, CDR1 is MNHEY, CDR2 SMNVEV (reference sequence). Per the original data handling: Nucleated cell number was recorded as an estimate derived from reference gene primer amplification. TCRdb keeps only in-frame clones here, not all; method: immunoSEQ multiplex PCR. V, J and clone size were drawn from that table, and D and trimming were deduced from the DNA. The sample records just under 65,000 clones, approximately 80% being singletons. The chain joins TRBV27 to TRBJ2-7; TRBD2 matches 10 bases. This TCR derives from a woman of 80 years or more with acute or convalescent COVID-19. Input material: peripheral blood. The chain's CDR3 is CASSLGASGSYEQYF. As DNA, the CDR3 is TGTGCCAGCAGTTTGGGGGCTAGCGGGAGCTACGAGCAGTACTTC.